The clone carrying this TCR beta chain was recorded many times. Its target is unknown. This sample was included in a study of T cells after yellow fever vaccination. Study-wide results and caveats: Shared CD4/CD8 clonotypes were a small share, likely from convergent recombination.

TCRdb re-called the 5' RACE reads through MiXCR, storing one row per CDR3 protein. The table has a few hundred thousand distinct CDR3 sequences, around 13% seen once; the top ten hold approximately 3.4%. V lost 5 bases and J 2 bases, leaving 13 bases between the germline ends. CDR1 and CDR2 (germline): LGHDT, YNNKEL (reference sequence). This CDR3 contains 15 residues. Sequences were derived from CD4+ T cells sorted from PBMCs, sampled 15 days after the yellow fever booster vaccination. This chain uses TRBV3-1 with TRBJ1-5; tentative D call: TRBD1 (5 bases). This sequence originates from a man aged 18 to 30 who received the YFV17D yellow fever vaccine. CDR3 nucleotide sequence: TGTGCCAGCAGCGGGACCTGGGGAGGCAATCAGCCCCAGCATTTT. It codes for CASSGTWGGNQPQHF.